This T cell receptor beta chain was retrieved from a study of response to subunit inactivated influenza vaccine. TCRdb analysed the RT-PCR reads with MiXCR anew, one entry per CDR3 protein. The sample holds about 830,000 distinct CDR3 sequences; about 18% are singletons and the top ten take about a tenth. V lost 1 base to trimming and J lost 1 base, with 25 bases between them. Per the germline V gene, CDR1 is SGHRS and CDR2 is YFSETQ. This CDR3 contains 20 residues. This clonotype was found a few times. This chain joins TRBV5-1 and TRBJ2-3; a possible D gene is TRBD1 (6 bases). The sequence was obtained from a man in his fifties who received an inactivated influenza vaccine. The sample here was PBMCs from blood, taken more than 4 days after vaccination. CDR3 coding DNA: TGCGCCAGCAGCTTGTCCTTACCCGCCTCGGTGGGACACCGCACAGATACGCAGTATTTT. Protein product: CASSLSLPASVGHRTDTQYF.